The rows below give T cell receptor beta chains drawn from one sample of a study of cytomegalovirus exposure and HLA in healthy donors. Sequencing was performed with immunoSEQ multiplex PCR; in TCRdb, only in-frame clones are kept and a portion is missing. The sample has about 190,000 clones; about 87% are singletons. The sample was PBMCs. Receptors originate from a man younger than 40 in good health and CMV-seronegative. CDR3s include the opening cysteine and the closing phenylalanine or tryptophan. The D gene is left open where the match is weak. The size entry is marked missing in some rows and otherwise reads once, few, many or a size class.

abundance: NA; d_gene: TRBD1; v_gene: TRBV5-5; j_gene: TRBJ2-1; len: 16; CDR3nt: TGTGCCAGCAGCTGGAAGGACAGGGGTAGGTTGAATGAGCAGTTCTTC; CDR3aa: CASSWKDRGRLNEQFF
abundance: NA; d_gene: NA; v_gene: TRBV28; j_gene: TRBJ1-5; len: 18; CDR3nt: TGTGCCAGCAGTCCTAGTCGTGGCAGGGAGGGAGCTTATCAGCCCCAGCATTTT; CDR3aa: CASSPSRGREGAYQPQHF
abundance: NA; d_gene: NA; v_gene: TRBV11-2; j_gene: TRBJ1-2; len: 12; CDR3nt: TGTGCCAGCAGCTGGGGGGGGGATGGCTACACCTTC; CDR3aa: CASSWGGDGYTF
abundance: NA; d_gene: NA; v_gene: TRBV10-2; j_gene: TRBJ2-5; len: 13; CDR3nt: TGCGCCAGCAGGCAGGGGCCGCAAGAGACCCAGTACTTC; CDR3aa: CASRQGPQETQYF
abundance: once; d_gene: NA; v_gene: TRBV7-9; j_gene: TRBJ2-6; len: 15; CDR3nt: TGTGCCAGCAGAGGCGGGGCAGGGGGGCCCAACGGCCTGACTTTC; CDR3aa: CASRGGAGGPNGLTF
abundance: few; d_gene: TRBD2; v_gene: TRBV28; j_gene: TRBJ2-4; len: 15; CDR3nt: TGTGCCACCCACGGGGGGGTAACCGGAAAAAACATTCAGTACTTC; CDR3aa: CATHGGVTGKNIQYF
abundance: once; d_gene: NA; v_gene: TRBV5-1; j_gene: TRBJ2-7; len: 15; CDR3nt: TGCGCCAGCAGCCACCATAGCGACCCCTCCTACGAGCAGTACTTC; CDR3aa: CASSHHSDPSYEQYF
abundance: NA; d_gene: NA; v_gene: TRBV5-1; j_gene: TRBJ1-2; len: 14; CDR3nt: TGCGCCAGCAGCTGGGAGGCGTCTGGGGGTGGCTACACCTTC; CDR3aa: CASSWEASGGGYTF
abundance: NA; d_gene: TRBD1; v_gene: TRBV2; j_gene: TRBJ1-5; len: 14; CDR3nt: TGTGCCAGCACCGTGACAGGGGTCGAACAGCCCCAGCATTTT; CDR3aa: CASTVTGVEQPQHF
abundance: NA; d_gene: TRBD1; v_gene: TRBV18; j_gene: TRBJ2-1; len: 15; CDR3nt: TGTGCCAGCTCACACCCCGGGACAGGGGGCGATGAGCAGTTCTTC; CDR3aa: CASSHPGTGGDEQFF
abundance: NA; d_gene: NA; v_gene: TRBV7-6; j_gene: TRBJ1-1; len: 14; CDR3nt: TGTGCCAGCAGCTTAGGAGGGGGGAACACTGAAGCTTTCTTT; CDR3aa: CASSLGGGNTEAFF
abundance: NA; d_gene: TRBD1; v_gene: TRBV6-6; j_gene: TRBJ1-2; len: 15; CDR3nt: TGTGCCAGCAGTTACGATCTACAGGGGGCGGATGGCTACACCTTC; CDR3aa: CASSYDLQGADGYTF
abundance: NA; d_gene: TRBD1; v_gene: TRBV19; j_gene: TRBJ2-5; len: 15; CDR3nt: TGTGCCAGTAGTCCGGACAGGGTCTCCCAAGAGACCCAGTACTTC; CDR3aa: CASSPDRVSQETQYF
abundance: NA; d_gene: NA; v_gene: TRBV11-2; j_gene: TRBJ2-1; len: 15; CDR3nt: TGTGCCAGCAGCTATATAGGCGGCCAATACAATGAGCAGTTCTTC; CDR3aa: CASSYIGGQYNEQFF
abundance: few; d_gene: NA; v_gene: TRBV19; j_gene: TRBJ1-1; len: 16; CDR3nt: TGTGCCAGTAGGGTTCGGGAGACGGGGGGGAACACTGAAGCTTTCTTT; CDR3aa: CASRVRETGGNTEAFF
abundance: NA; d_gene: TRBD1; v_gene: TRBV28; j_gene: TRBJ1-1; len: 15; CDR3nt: TGTGCCAGCAGCGACGGGGGACAGGGGGACACTGAAGCTTTCTTT; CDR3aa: CASSDGGQGDTEAFF
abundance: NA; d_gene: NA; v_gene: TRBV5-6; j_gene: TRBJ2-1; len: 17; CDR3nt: TGTGCCAGCACCTTGAGGGGGGGAACAAATACCTACAATGAGCAGTTCTTC; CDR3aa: CASTLRGGTNTYNEQFF
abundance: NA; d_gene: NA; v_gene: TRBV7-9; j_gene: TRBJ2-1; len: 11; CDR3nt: TGTGCCAGCAGCGACGGGTCTGAGCAGTTCTTC; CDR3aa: CASSDGSEQFF
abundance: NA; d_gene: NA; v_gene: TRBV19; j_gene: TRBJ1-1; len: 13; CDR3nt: TGTGCCAGTAGTGCCGCGGGTGGGACTGAAGCTTTCTTT; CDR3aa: CASSAAGGTEAFF
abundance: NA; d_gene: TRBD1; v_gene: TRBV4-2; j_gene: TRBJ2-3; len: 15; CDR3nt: TGTGCCAGCAGCCAAGACGGGACAGGGTACGATACGCAGTATTTT; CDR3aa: CASSQDGTGYDTQYF
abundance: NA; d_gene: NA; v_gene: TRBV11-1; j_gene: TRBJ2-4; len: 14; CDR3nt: TGTGCCAGCAGCTTCGGCGGGGGCAGGGACATTCAGTACTTC; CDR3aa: CASSFGGGRDIQYF
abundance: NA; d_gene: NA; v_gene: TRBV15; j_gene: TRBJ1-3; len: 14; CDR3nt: TGTGCCACCAGCAGAGATATCTTCGGGAACACCATATATTTT; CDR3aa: CATSRDIFGNTIYF